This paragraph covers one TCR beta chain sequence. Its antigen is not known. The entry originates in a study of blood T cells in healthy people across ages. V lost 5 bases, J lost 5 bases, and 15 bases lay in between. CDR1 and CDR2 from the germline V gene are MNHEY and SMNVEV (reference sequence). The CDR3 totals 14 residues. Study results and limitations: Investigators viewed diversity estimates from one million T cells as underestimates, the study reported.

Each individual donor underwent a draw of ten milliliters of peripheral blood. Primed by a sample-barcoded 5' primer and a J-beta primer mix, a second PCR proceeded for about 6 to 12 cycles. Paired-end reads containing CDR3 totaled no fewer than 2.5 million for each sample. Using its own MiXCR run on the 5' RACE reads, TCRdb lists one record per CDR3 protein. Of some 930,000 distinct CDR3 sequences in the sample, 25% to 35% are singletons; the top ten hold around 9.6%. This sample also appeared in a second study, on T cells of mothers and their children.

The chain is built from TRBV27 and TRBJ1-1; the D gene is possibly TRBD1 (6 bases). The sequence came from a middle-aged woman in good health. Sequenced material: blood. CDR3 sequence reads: CASSKMGGGTEAFF. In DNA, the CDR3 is TGTGCCAGCAGTAAGATGGGGGGCGGGACTGAAGCTTTCTTT.